This T cell receptor (beta chain) was captured in a study of early T cells in non-severe SARS-CoV-2 infection. Study-wide background: Chains stayed unpaired after sequencing of bulk RNA from unsorted whole blood.

Attachment of unique molecular identifiers to individual cDNA molecules was performed. Via MiXCR, TCRdb re-called the 5' RACE reads, giving one row per CDR3 protein. The sample holds more than 70,000 distinct CDR3 sequences, roughly an eighth seen once. Findings and caveats of the study: Matching against VDJdb likely underestimated virus-specific expansions, favoring anti-spike CD8.

This clonotype was seen a handful of times. Its matching antigen is unknown. Germline V CDR1 and CDR2: SGDLS, YYNGEE. The CDR3 extends over 15 amino acids. The V end was cut by 5 bases, the J end by 4 bases, with 18 bases between. The sample was whole blood. J is TRBJ2-5 and V is TRBV9; TRBD1 might be the D (7 bases). The TCR originated in an adult who was a healthcare worker with PCR-confirmed SARS-CoV-2 infection or an uninfected control (not recorded which). CDR3 sequence reads: CASSPGLQGGETQYF. CDR3 in DNA: TGTGCCAGCAGTCCGGGGCTCCAGGGGGGAGAGACCCAGTACTTC.